This T cell receptor beta chain comes out of a study of T-cell memory formation after mild COVID-19. A single record per CDR3 protein comes from TCRdb applying MiXCR to the 5' RACE reads. The sample yields around 510,000 distinct CDR3 sequences, 20% to 25% seen once. This TCR derives from an adult woman who had mild COVID-19 (a few samples of this study predate the infection). Cell type and time point are not known. The sample was PBMCs or a T cell subset sorted from them (not recorded which).

The CDR3 DNA sequence: TGTGCCAGCAGTCTTCAAGGGGGGTATAATTCACCCCTCCACTTT. Protein: CASSLQGGYNSPLHF. The V call is TRBV12-3 or TRBV12-4, the J call TRBJ1-6; TRBD1 is a possible D gene (6 bases). V was shortened by 5 bases and J by 4 bases, with 12 bases between the two germline ends. The CDR3 runs 15 residues.